These 17 T cell receptor beta chains were sequenced from one sample in a study of blood T cell repertoires in COVID-19. The method was immunoSEQ multiplex PCR; TCRdb's version includes in-frame clones alone and lacks a portion of them. In the table there are about 300,000 clones, approximately 90% of which are singletons. Sequencing was carried out using PBMCs or T cells enriched from blood (not recorded which). The receptors were gathered from a woman in her thirties who had recovered from COVID-19.

CDR3 in amino acids: CASSLLGQTEKLFF. In nucleotides, the CDR3 is TGTGCCAGCAGCTTACTCGGACAGACTGAAAAACTGTTTTTT. This sequence joins TRBV11-2 and TRBJ1-4; D might be TRBD1 (6 bases). V lost 2 bases and J lost 7, with 11 bases in between. Germline loops: CDR1 SGHAT, CDR2 FQNNGV. There are 14 residues in the CDR3.

This sequence joins TRBV4-1 and TRBJ1-1; D gene unclear. Germline assignment: CDR1 MGHRA and CDR2 YSYEKL. The CDR3 runs to 16 residues. V shed 1 base and J shed 0 bases, with 12 bases lying between them. CDR3 DNA: TGCGCCAGCAGCCAAGTCCGGCAGGCAATGAACACTGAAGCTTTCTTT. The encoded protein is CASSQVRQAMNTEAFF.

The chain couples TRBV18 to TRBJ2-3; D ambiguous. V was pared by 0 bases and J by 3 bases, with 10 bases between. The CDR3 length is 15 residues. Germline loops: CDR1 KGHSH, CDR2 LQKENI. Written as DNA, the CDR3 is TGTGCCAGCTCACCACCGATGGGCGCGACAGATACGCAGTATTTT. Amino acids: CASSPPMGATDTQYF.

This chain links TRBV18 with TRBJ1-1; perhaps TRBD1 as D (6 bases). The CDR3 is made up of 15 amino acids. Trimming took 4 bases from V and 1 from J, leaving 13 bases between them. Germline-derived CDR1 and CDR2 are KGHSH and LQKENI. The CDR3 DNA reads as TGTGCCAGCTCACTACAGGGTAGGAAGAACACTGAAGCTTTCTTT. This sequence encodes CASSLQGRKNTEAFF.

The rearrangement uses TRBV5-1 and TRBJ1-4; maybe TRBD1 (6 bases). Trimming stripped 3 bases from V and 0 bases from J, with 12 bases between. This CDR3 has 16 amino acids. The germline gives CDR1 SGHRS, CDR2 YFSETQ. The CDR3 sequence: CASSYDTGTTNEKLFF. The DNA of the CDR3 is TGCGCCAGCAGCTACGATACAGGGACAACTAATGAAAAACTGTTTTTT.

The chain is built from TRBV5-5 and TRBJ2-3, with 9 bases that match TRBD1. V was clipped by 3 bases and J by 2 bases; unmatched bases: 1. Per the germline V gene, CDR1 is SGHKS and CDR2 is YYEKEE (reference sequence). This CDR3 has 14 amino acids. CDR3 DNA sequence: TGTGCCAGCAGCTGGACAGGGGACACAGATACGCAGTATTTT. Translating it yields CASSWTGDTDTQYF. Looking up the rest from reference TRBV5-5 and TRBJ2-3 gives the full variable domain: DAGVTQSPTHLIKTRGQQVTLRCSPISGHKSVSWYQQVLGQGPQFIFQYYEKEERGRGNFPDRFSARQFPNYSSELNVNALLLGDSALYLCASSWTGDTDTQYFGPGTRLTVL.

V gene TRBV6-5 combines with J gene TRBJ1-1, with D uncertain. V lost 4 bases and J 6 bases, leaving 9 bases between the germline ends. CDR3 length: 12 amino acids. Germline V gene data show CDR1 as MNHEY and CDR2 as SVGAGI. The CDR3 nucleotides read TGTGCCAGCAGTTCGGACTCGTCTGAAGCTTTCTTT. This encodes CASSSDSSEAFF.

J is TRBJ1-2 and V is TRBV6-5; 7 nucleotides match TRBD1. CDR3 length: 10 amino acids. V shed 9 bases, J shed 8 bases, and the junction held 3 bases outside the gene matches. Germline CDR1 and CDR2: MNHEY and SVGAGI. The CDR3 spells CASQGEGYTF. The CDR3 bases are TGTGCCAGTCAGGGGGAGGGCTACACCTTC.

The chain carries TRBV18 and TRBJ1-2; D ambiguous. The length of the CDR3 is 16 residues. In germline, CDR1 is KGHSH, CDR2 LQKENI. V was pared by 0 bases and J by 8 bases, with 19 bases between. This CDR3 is CASSPPNRAASPGYTF. CDR3 in DNA: TGTGCCAGCTCACCACCAAACCGGGCGGCTAGCCCCGGCTACACCTTC.

The chain is built from TRBV6-2 or TRBV6-3 and TRBJ1-1; tentative D call: TRBD1 (6 bases). The CDR3 is 16 residues long. V lost 5 bases to trimming and J lost 0 bases, with 16 bases between them. Germline V gene lookup returns CDR1 MNHEY and CDR2 SVGEGT. In DNA form, the CDR3 reads TGTGCCAGCAGTCCACCGGGACACCAGTTGAACACTGAAGCTTTCTTT. The encoded protein is CASSPPGHQLNTEAFF.

The chain joins TRBV30 to TRBJ2-7; possibly TRBD1 for D (6 bases). CDR1 GTSNPN and CDR2 SVGIG come from the germline V gene (reference sequence). V shed 5 bases and J shed 1 base, with 9 bases lying between them. The CDR3 extends over 12 amino acids. The CDR3 sequence is CAWETGSYEQYF. The CDR3 bases are TGTGCCTGGGAAACAGGGTCCTACGAGCAGTACTTC.

This chain links TRBV5-8 with TRBJ2-1, with 10 bases identical to TRBD1. The V and J ends lost 2 bases and 1 base, in that order; junction bases with no gene match: 6. The CDR3 contains 17 residues. Germline V gene sequence: CDR1 SGHTS, CDR2 YDEGEE. CDR3 bases: TGTGCCAGCAGCTTCCGAGGGACAGGGGCATCCTACAATGAGCAGTTCTTC. It codes for CASSFRGTGASYNEQFF.

V usage is TRBV28 and J usage is TRBJ1-5; D uncertain. V gave up 3 bases and J gave up 0 bases, with 9 bases separating them. This CDR3 spans 15 amino acids. From germline, CDR1 is MDHEN and CDR2 SYDVKM. Written as DNA, the CDR3 is TGTGCCAGCAGTTTCCAAGAGGCTAGCAATCAGCCCCAGCATTTT. Its translation is CASSFQEASNQPQHF.

The chain carries TRBV6-4 and TRBJ1-1; D is unclear. The germline gives CDR1 MRHNA, CDR2 SNTAGT. The CDR3 loop spans 12 amino acids. V was pared by 3 bases and J by 11 bases, with 13 bases between. The CDR3 DNA reads TGTGCCAGCAGTGAGGGCGCCCCGGGGGCTTTCTTT. It yields the protein CASSEGAPGAFF.

The chain has TRBV29-1 and TRBJ1-1; D remains unclear. The V and J ends lost 6 bases and 2 bases respectively, with 16 bases between them. CDR3 length: 14 residues. Germline V gene lookup returns CDR1 SQVTM and CDR2 ANQGSEA. Here the CDR3 reads CSVSFSGGNTEAFF. CDR3 coding DNA: TGCAGCGTATCCTTCTCTGGCGGAAACACTGAAGCTTTCTTT.

The rearrangement uses TRBV6-6 and TRBJ1-1; the D is unclear. The germline V gene has CDR1 MNHNY and CDR2 SVGAGI (reference sequence). CDR3 length: 13 amino acids. Trimming removed 6 bases from V and 2 bases from J, with 10 bases in between. The CDR3 sequence: CASRTEGNTEAFF. The CDR3 nucleotides are TGTGCCAGCAGAACAGAGGGTAACACTGAAGCTTTCTTT.

The chain joins TRBV4-1 to TRBJ2-7, with D maybe TRBD2 (6 bases). The germline V gene has CDR1 MGHRA and CDR2 YSYEKL. CDR3 length: 16 residues. V shed 3 bases and J shed 2 bases, with 17 bases lying between them. DNA for the CDR3: TGCGCCAGCAGCCACGCGACGACCGGGGGTACCTACGAGCAGTACTTC. Translation gives CASSHATTGGTYEQYF.